The clone carrying this TCR beta chain was counted between two and nine times. TCRdb processed the 5' RACE reads anew with MiXCR; each CDR3 protein has one entry. The data show 550,000 to 700,000 distinct CDR3 sequences, 17% seen once. This entry is derived from a study of T-cell memory formation after mild COVID-19. The V gene's germline CDR1 is MNHEY and CDR2 SVGAGI. The CDR3 has 14 amino acids. J lost 6 bases, V lost 6 bases, and 9 bases had no gene match. The sample was PBMCs or a T cell subset sorted from them (not recorded which). The J gene is TRBJ2-7, the V gene TRBV6-5; 9 bases agree with TRBD1. The clonotype originates from an adult woman who had mild COVID-19 (a few samples of this study predate the infection). Cell type and time point are not known. CDR3 protein: CASRDRGGPREQYF. In DNA form, the CDR3 reads TGTGCCAGCAGAGACAGGGGGGGCCCCCGCGAGCAGTACTTC.